Below, 23 T cell receptor beta chains from the same sample are listed, as sequenced in a study of low-dose radiotherapy and immunotherapy resistance in tumors. Time point of the sample: after trial treatment. Treatment defined: LDRT plus nivolumab, ipilimumab, low-dose cyclophosphamide and aspirin (RACIN trial). TRAV- and TRBV-specific primers were used for first-strand cDNA, which covered alpha and beta chains. The authors amplified TCRs for 20 to 25 PCR cycles with a constant-region primer and a V-primer adapter. TCRdb reprocessed the reads with MiXCR, giving one entry per CDR3 protein. The table records more than 70,000 distinct CDR3 sequences, less than 25% of them present only once. The input for sequencing was PBMCs, taken after low-dose radiotherapy plus immunotherapy. The receptor set was obtained from a female donor with ovarian cancer.

This clonotype was seen many times. At one of its ends the junction is not consistent with the germline gene, which may arise from a read error. The chain joins TRBV24-1 to TRBJ2-3, with TRBD1 identical over 12 bases. Germline V CDR1 and CDR2: KGHDR, SFDVKD. The CDR3 contains 15 residues. The CDR3 DNA is TGTGCCACCAGTGAAGGGACAGGGGGCACGGATACGCAGTATTTT. Translated: CATSEGTGGTDTQYF.

The chain combines TRBV28 with TRBJ2-7, with TRBD2 matching over 7 bases. Germline CDR1 and CDR2: MDHEN and SYDVKM. This CDR3 comprises 14 residues. Trimming removed 10 bases from V and 0 bases from J; junction bases left unmatched: 9. CDR3 loop: CATIAAGHSYEQYF. DNA for the CDR3: TGTGCCACCATCGCAGCGGGGCACTCCTACGAGCAGTACTTC.

This clonotype was found a few times. The chain uses TRBV7-6 and TRBJ2-7; TRBD1 might be the D (5 bases). CDR1 is SGHVS, CDR2 FNYEAQ, per germline. Trimming stripped 5 bases from V and 2 bases from J, with 16 bases between. This CDR3 is built from 15 residues. The CDR3 protein is CASSTMEGQTYEQYF. The CDR3 DNA sequence: TGTGCCAGCAGCACGATGGAAGGACAAACCTACGAGCAGTACTTC.

V usage is TRBV6-6 and J usage is TRBJ1-5, with TRBD1 matching over 7 bases. Trimming removed 6 bases from V and 7 bases from J; junction bases left unmatched: 9. Germline CDR1 reads MNHNY; CDR2 reads SVGAGI (reference sequence). The CDR3 is 14 amino acids. CDR3 bases: TGTGCCAGCAGCCAAGACAGGGCAGGGCAGCCCCAGCATTTT. This codes for CASSQDRAGQPQHF.

This clonotype was seen many times. The V call is TRBV4-3, the J call TRBJ2-5; 7 bases agree with TRBD1. The trim removed 8 bases at V and 5 bases at J, leaving 2 bases unmatched. Germline CDR1 reads LGHNA; CDR2 reads YSLEER. The CDR3 has 11 residues. CDR3 in amino acids: CASRQGETQYF. DNA for the CDR3: TGCGCCAGCCGACAGGGCGAGACCCAGTACTTC.

Sample share makes this clonotype medium-sized (0.01 to 0.1%). The genes are TRBV12-3 or TRBV12-4 and TRBJ2-3, with D unclear. The CDR3 consists of 11 residues. Trimming took 7 bases from V and 2 from J, leaving 4 bases between them. CDR3 amino acids: CASTDTDTQYF. In DNA, the CDR3 is TGTGCCAGCACCGACACAGATACGCAGTATTTT.

In its sample, this clonotype was seen a few times. The rearrangement uses TRBV12-3 or TRBV12-4 and TRBJ1-2, with 7 bases aligning to TRBD1. V dropped 5 bases and J dropped 4; count of bases not matched to a gene: 4. The CDR3 covers 13 residues. CDR3 in DNA: TGTGCCAGCAGTCCCGACAGGGCCTATGGCTACACCTTC. Translating gives CASSPDRAYGYTF.

This clonotype was counted at least ten times. V usage is TRBV5-1 and J usage is TRBJ2-2, with TRBD2 matching 11 bases. The CDR3 contains 20 residues. The germline V gene encodes CDR1 SGHRS and CDR2 YFSETQ. J gave up 4 bases and V 4 bases, and 18 bases lay outside the gene matches. The CDR3 loop reads CASSGRLAGLSGGGTGELFF. DNA for the CDR3: TGCGCCAGCAGCGGACGACTAGCGGGACTATCCGGGGGGGGCACCGGGGAGCTGTTTTTT.

V gene TRBV11-2 combines with J gene TRBJ2-2; D ambiguous. Germline V lookup: CDR1 SGHAT, CDR2 FQNNGV. The V end lost 1 base, the J end lost 6 bases, and 3 bases lay between the germline ends. This CDR3 region has 12 residues. CDR3 in amino acids: CASSLVAGELFF. CDR3 DNA sequence: TGTGCCAGCAGCTTAGTAGCCGGGGAGCTGTTTTTT.

The table lists this clonotype with many counts. The DNA for the CDR3 is TGTGCCAGCAGCGTAGGGCACAGGGACACTGGAAACACCATATATTTT. Translation gives CASSVGHRDTGNTIYF. The chain combines TRBV9 with TRBJ1-3, with a possible D match to TRBD1 (6 bases). The CDR3 is made up of 16 amino acids. Germline V CDR1 and CDR2: SGDLS, YYNGEE. V dropped 0 bases and J dropped 2 bases, with 12 bases sitting between them.

This clonotype was observed at least ten times. The chain carries TRBV24-1 and TRBJ2-1, with 10 bases matching TRBD2. The germline CDR1 and CDR2 sequences are KGHDR and SFDVKD. This CDR3 is 13 amino acids long. V dropped 9 bases and J dropped 7; count of bases not matched to a gene: 5. DNA for the CDR3: TGTGCCACCCAGCGGGGGGGGCTAAATGAGCAGTTCTTC. This codes for CATQRGGLNEQFF.

This clonotype has just a few counts. This chain joins TRBV30 and TRBJ1-5; D not certain. V lost 1 base and J lost 6, with 16 bases in between. The germline gives CDR1 GTSNPN, CDR2 SVGIG (reference sequence). The CDR3 totals 15 residues. Here the CDR3 reads CAWSDPDPWAQPQHF. The CDR3 coding sequence is TGTGCCTGGAGTGATCCGGACCCCTGGGCTCAGCCCCAGCATTTT.

This clonotype appeared many times. This chain uses TRBV28 with TRBJ1-1, with unresolved D. The V gene's germline CDR1 is MDHEN and CDR2 SYDVKM. V lost 5 bases and J lost 0, with 13 bases in between. The CDR3 has 15 residues. The CDR3 sequence: CASSLGDRVNTEAFF. The CDR3 DNA is TGTGCCAGCAGTCTGGGAGACCGAGTGAACACTGAAGCTTTCTTT.

This clonotype was seen many times. The chain links TRBV5-1 to TRBJ2-1, with TRBD2 identical over 14 bases. Trimming removed 0 bases from V and 10 bases from J; junction bases left unmatched: 12. The CDR3 has 18 residues. The germline V gene encodes CDR1 SGHRS and CDR2 YFSETQ. For the CDR3, the DNA is TGCGCCAGCAGCTTGGGACAGGGGGGACTAGCGGGAGTTAACGAGCAGTTCTTC. Translating it yields CASSLGQGGLAGVNEQFF.

This clonotype was picked up many times. This chain links TRBV25-1 with TRBJ1-4; 7 bases fit TRBD1. Unmatched junction bases numbered 9, after V lost 5 bases and J lost 0 bases. In germline, CDR1 is MGHDK, CDR2 SYGVNS. The CDR3 is made up of 17 amino acids. The CDR3 DNA sequence: TGTGCCAGCAGTTACTGGACAGGCAAAGCAACTAATGAAAAACTGTTTTTT. Protein sequence: CASSYWTGKATNEKLFF. Combining the CDR3 with reference TRBV25-1 and TRBJ1-4 gives the whole variable domain EADIYQTPRYLVIGTGKKITLECSQTMGHDKMYWYQQDPGMELHLIHYSYGVNSTEKGDLSSESTVSRIRTEHFPLTLESARPSHTSQYLCASSYWTGKATNEKLFFGSGTQLSVL.

The rearrangement joins TRBV7-9 to TRBJ1-1; possibly TRBD1 for D (6 bases). V was shortened by 1 base and J by 5 bases, with 14 bases between the two germline ends. The CDR3 length is 15 residues. Germline loops: CDR1 SEHNR, CDR2 FQNEAQ (reference sequence). The CDR3 reads CASSLGGRGGTEAFF. The DNA of the CDR3 is TGTGCCAGCAGCTTAGGGGGCAGGGGAGGAACTGAAGCTTTCTTT.

Ten or more counts support this clonotype. The J gene is TRBJ2-7, the V gene TRBV30; perhaps TRBD1 as D (5 bases). The V gene's germline CDR1 is GTSNPN and CDR2 SVGIG (reference sequence). Deletions cut 2 bases from V and 3 bases from J, with 8 bases between. This CDR3 is 12 amino acids long. The CDR3, as DNA: TGTGCCTGGAGTCCCCAGGGCTACGAGCAGTACTTC. Protein product: CAWSPQGYEQYF.

This clonotype was detected many times. CDR3 region: CASSSLPGLAGANEQFF. CDR3 coding DNA: TGCGCCAGCAGCTCGCTTCCGGGACTAGCGGGAGCAAATGAGCAGTTCTTC. J is TRBJ2-1 and V is TRBV5-1; 14 positions match TRBD2. Germline CDR1 SGHRS, CDR2 YFSETQ. Trimming cost V 3 bases and J 7 bases; bases outside gene matches: 9. The CDR3 is made up of 17 amino acids.

This clonotype appeared many times. The chain is built from TRBV6-2 or TRBV6-3 and TRBJ1-5; weak D call: TRBD1 (6 bases). With 6 bases removed from V and 0 bases from J, the gap between germline ends came to 12 bases. The CDR3 runs 15 residues. Germline V gene data show CDR1 as MNHEY and CDR2 as SVGEGT. DNA for the CDR3: TGTGCCAGCAGCGTAGGGGGATATAGCAATCAGCCCCAGCATTTT. This codes for CASSVGGYSNQPQHF.

Ten or more counts support this clonotype. This chain joins TRBV6-2 or TRBV6-3 and TRBJ2-1; D gene ambiguous. The length of the CDR3 is 14 residues. CDR1 is MNHEY and CDR2 is SVGEGT in the germline V gene. The germline V and J ends were trimmed by 2 bases and 8 bases, with 13 bases remaining between them. Here the CDR3 DNA reads TGTGCCAGCAGTTACCAGGCCCCGGGCGATGAGCAGTTCTTC. Its translation is CASSYQAPGDEQFF.

This clonotype was observed at least ten times. V usage is TRBV27 and J usage is TRBJ2-2; D gene uncertain. The CDR3 has 15 amino acids. Trimming took 0 bases from V and 5 from J, leaving 10 bases between them. Germline V gene sequence: CDR1 MNHEY, CDR2 SMNVEV (reference sequence). CDR3 protein: CASSLSIGLTGELFF. DNA for the CDR3: TGTGCCAGCAGTTTATCAATAGGGTTAACCGGGGAGCTGTTTTTT.

This clonotype has at least ten counts. The chain uses TRBV20-1 and TRBJ2-3; 8 bases match TRBD2. This CDR3 has 15 amino acids. J gave up 0 bases and V 3 bases, and 5 bases lay outside the gene matches. Germline CDR1 DFQATT, CDR2 SNEGSKA (reference sequence). The CDR3 is CSASGGAGSTDTQYF. The CDR3 nucleotides are TGCAGTGCTAGCGGGGGGGCCGGGAGCACAGATACGCAGTATTTT.

Turning to this clonotype: A far larger clone differs by one base, so this is likely a read error. CDR3 nucleotides: TGCAGTGCGGCCGGGACAGGGAACTACGAGCAGTTCTTC. The encoded protein is CSAAGTGNYEQFF. The chain has TRBV20-1 and TRBJ2-1; 9 nucleotides line up with TRBD1. V dropped 6 bases and J dropped 10; count of bases not matched to a gene: 10. Germline-derived CDR1 and CDR2 are DFQATT and SNEGSKA (reference sequence). The CDR3 has 13 amino acids.